This note documents a single TCR beta chain sequence. The antigen is not known. The PCR ran on 60 Vbeta and 13 Jbeta primers. Assay used: immunoSEQ multiplex PCR; TCRdb lists only in-frame clones, some missing. The specimen's table records 40,000 to 45,000 clones. The CDR3 consists of 14 residues. Trimming removed 5 bases from V and 7 bases from J; junction bases left unmatched: 9. CDR1 SEHNR and CDR2 FQNEAQ come from the germline V gene (reference sequence). This entry comes from a study of cytomegalovirus exposure and HLA in healthy donors. Study overall: Clustering assigned 70% to 90% of the 350 to 450 genotyped donors to the Caucasian-associated ancestry cluster. The study, taken as a whole, reports: Cytomegalovirus association was listed for about 160 TCR beta chains. No immune exposure information besides CMV serostatus was available. A likely sequencing artifact accounted for one observed cluster of highly shared sequence variants.

The TCR was taken from a woman in her twenties or thirties in good health and CMV-seronegative. What was sequenced was PBMCs. The V and J genes are TRBV7-9 and TRBJ1-1; the match to TRBD1 covers 8 bases. CDR3 sequence: CASSLPGGADEAFF. The CDR3, as DNA: TGTGCCAGCAGCCTCCCAGGGGGCGCTGATGAAGCTTTCTTT.